Shown below are 27 T cell receptor beta chains from a single sample sequenced in a study of T cell responses to AZD1222 COVID-19 vaccine. Sequenced by immunoSEQ multiplex PCR; TCRdb stores in-frame clones only, minus some. In the table there are roughly 170,000 clones, 75% to 95% of which are singletons. Sequencing was performed on peripheral blood, taken on day 0 of AZD1222 vaccination. The receptors shown here come from an adult in good health.

The chain uses TRBV15 and TRBJ1-2; D ambiguous. V shed 3 bases and J shed 8 bases, with 10 bases lying between them. This CDR3 contains 12 residues. In germline, CDR1 is LNHNV, CDR2 YYDKDF (reference sequence). The CDR3 region is CATSSGSWGYTF. Written as DNA, the CDR3 is TGTGCCACCAGCAGCGGGTCCTGGGGCTACACCTTC.

The genes are TRBV3-1 (or the pseudogene TRBV3-2) and TRBJ2-5, with 12 nucleotides matching TRBD2. There are 18 residues in the CDR3. From germline, CDR1 is LGHDT and CDR2 YNNKEL (reference sequence). V shed 1 base, J shed 2 bases, and the junction held 8 bases outside the gene matches. For the CDR3, the DNA is TGTGCCAGCAGCCAAGTCCTAGCGGGGGGGCCAGGTCAAGAGACCCAGTACTTC. Translation: CASSQVLAGGPGQETQYF.

The V gene is TRBV3-1 (or the pseudogene TRBV3-2), the J gene TRBJ1-2, with a weak D call TRBD1 (6 bases). Deletions cut 2 bases from V and 4 bases from J, with 17 bases between. Looked up from germline, CDR1 is LGHDT and CDR2 is YNNKEL (reference sequence). CDR3 length equals 16 residues. CDR3 DNA: TGTGCCAGCAGCCAAAGGGGGGGGGATGCGATCTATGGCTACACCTTC. Translated: CASSQRGGDAIYGYTF.

This clone was seen once. This chain links TRBV4-1 with TRBJ1-6; D is unclear. The CDR3 has 15 amino acids. From germline, CDR1 is MGHRA and CDR2 YSYEKL. V was shortened by 1 base and J by 8 bases, with 12 bases between the two germline ends. The CDR3: CASSQGPGVDSPLHF. For the CDR3, the DNA is TGCGCCAGCAGCCAAGGTCCGGGCGTGGATTCACCCCTCCACTTT.

This chain connects TRBV6-2 or TRBV6-3 to TRBJ2-3; D not certain. The germline CDR1 and CDR2 sequences are MNHEY and SVGEGT. The CDR3 runs to 11 residues. The V and J ends lost 5 bases and 8 bases respectively, with 8 bases between them. The CDR3 sequence: CASSDFPTQYF. The CDR3, as DNA: TGTGCCAGCAGTGACTTCCCTACGCAGTATTTT.

V usage is TRBV6-5 and J usage is TRBJ1-2; tentatively, D is TRBD1 (5 bases). Deletions cut 0 bases from V and 0 bases from J, with 8 bases between. The CDR3 is 15 residues long. Per the germline V gene, CDR1 is MNHEY and CDR2 is SVGAGI. The CDR3 region is CASSYSGDANYGYTF. The CDR3 DNA reads TGTGCCAGCAGTTACTCGGGGGATGCTAACTATGGCTACACCTTC.

The genes are TRBV27 and TRBJ2-1; 7 positions agree with TRBD2. This CDR3 has 15 residues. In germline, CDR1 is MNHEY, CDR2 SMNVEV (reference sequence). With 8 bases clipped from V and 7 bases from J, the junction kept 14 bases outside the gene matches. CDR3 loop: CASLPQGGGPNEQFF. The CDR3 nucleotides are TGTGCCAGCCTCCCCCAAGGCGGGGGTCCGAATGAGCAGTTCTTC.

V is TRBV7-2 and J is TRBJ1-3, with D possibly matching TRBD1 (5 bases). Germline V gene sequence: CDR1 SGHTA, CDR2 FQGNSA. This CDR3 has 15 residues. V was trimmed by 8 bases and J by 2 bases, leaving 16 bases between them. The CDR3 bases are TGTGCCAGCCTGAACCGCCTAGGGGCTGGAAACACCATATATTTT. This translates into CASLNRLGAGNTIYF.

This chain joins TRBV19 and TRBJ2-3, with 11 bases aligning to TRBD2. CDR3 length equals 14 residues. Unmatched junction bases numbered 2, after V lost 8 bases and J lost 1 base. Germline V CDR1 and CDR2: LNHDA, SQIVND (reference sequence). For the CDR3, the DNA is TGTGCCAGTTCGGGACTAGCGGGCACAGATACGCAGTATTTT. Its translation is CASSGLAGTDTQYF.

This clone was detected only a few times. The rearrangement uses TRBV4-3 and TRBJ2-7, with D hard to call. The CDR3 consists of 16 residues. Germline loops: CDR1 LGHNA, CDR2 YSLEER. Trimming shortened V by 5 bases and J by 3 bases, and 20 bases separated the two germline ends. CDR3 DNA: TGCGCCAGCAGCTCAGACGAGACTGGAGATTACTACGAGCAGTACTTC. Residues: CASSSDETGDYYEQYF.

This clone was seen more than once but under ten times. The chain uses TRBV5-1 and TRBJ1-2, with TRBD1 matching over 8 bases. Germline CDR1 is SGHRS and CDR2 is YFSETQ. Trimming took 4 bases from V and 1 from J; bases not matched to a gene: 3. This CDR3 spans 14 amino acids. CDR3 sequence: CASSGTGLNYGYTF. For the CDR3, the DNA is TGCGCCAGCAGCGGGACAGGACTTAACTATGGCTACACCTTC.

V and J are TRBV29-1 and TRBJ1-2, with 7 bases lining up with TRBD1. Germline CDR1 is SQVTM and CDR2 is ANQGSEA. This CDR3 has 14 amino acids. Trimming cost V 0 bases and J 4 bases; bases outside gene matches: 5. The CDR3 is CSVEEPGGAYGYTF. The CDR3 DNA sequence: TGCAGCGTTGAAGAACCAGGGGGTGCCTATGGCTACACCTTC.

This clone came up once. The chain carries TRBV6-2 or TRBV6-3 and TRBJ2-7; D is ambiguous. The germline V gene has CDR1 MNHEY and CDR2 SVGEGT. Between the trimmed V and J ends, which lost 5 bases and 4 bases, there was a span of 15 bases. This CDR3 spans 14 amino acids. In DNA, the CDR3 is TGTGCCAGCAGTCAACCTAAGGGCGTTTACGAGCAGTACTTC. This sequence encodes CASSQPKGVYEQYF.

V is TRBV5-4 and J is TRBJ1-2, with D tentatively TRBD1 (6 bases). V dropped 3 bases and J dropped 2 bases, with 17 bases sitting between them. This CDR3 has 16 amino acids. Germline assignment: CDR1 SGHNT and CDR2 YYREEE (reference sequence). CDR3 DNA: TGTGCCAGCAGCTCGACCGGCGGGGGGCTCAACTATGGCTACACCTTC. Its protein is CASSSTGGGLNYGYTF.

V is TRBV6-5 and J is TRBJ2-7, with 7 bases matching TRBD1. From germline, CDR1 is MNHEY and CDR2 SVGAGI. There are 13 residues in the CDR3. V shed 4 bases, J shed 5 bases, and the junction held 5 bases outside the gene matches. CDR3 region: CASSSTDRDEQYF. In DNA form, the CDR3 reads TGTGCCAGCAGTTCTACCGACAGGGACGAGCAGTACTTC.

This clone has a single count. The V call is TRBV7-2, the J call TRBJ1-6; D may be TRBD1 (5 bases). Trimming removed 1 base at V and 5 bases at J, with 9 bases between. The CDR3 is 15 residues long. CDR1 and CDR2 from the germline V gene are SGHTA and FQGNSA. CDR3: CASSLVTGNNSPLHF. DNA of the CDR3: TGTGCCAGCAGCTTAGTTACAGGAAATAATTCACCCCTCCACTTT.

This chain connects TRBV3-1 (or the pseudogene TRBV3-2) to TRBJ2-3, with D uncertain. Germline V lookup: CDR1 LGHDT, CDR2 YNNKEL (reference sequence). CDR3 length equals 15 residues. The V and J ends lost 2 bases and 5 bases respectively, with 14 bases between them. The CDR3 reads CASSQSGSDRDTQYF. CDR3 coding DNA: TGTGCCAGCAGCCAAAGTGGTTCGGATCGAGATACGCAGTATTTT.

This chain joins TRBV27 and TRBJ2-5; possibly TRBD1 for D (5 bases). V was trimmed by 4 bases and J by 5 bases, leaving 17 bases between them. Germline CDR1 is MNHEY and CDR2 is SMNVEV (reference sequence). The CDR3 loop spans 15 amino acids. DNA for the CDR3: TGTGCCAGCAGTTGGTCTCAGGGTTATTCCGAGACCCAGTACTTC. It specifies CASSWSQGYSETQYF.

V and J are TRBV12-3 or TRBV12-4 and TRBJ2-4; TRBD1 is a possible D gene (5 bases). This CDR3 has 13 residues. Trimming left V 8 bases short and J 7 bases short, with 15 bases between. The DNA for the CDR3 is TGTGCCAGCGACGCCGGAGCAGGGAACATTCAGTACTTC. Translating it yields CASDAGAGNIQYF.

This clone appeared once. The V call is TRBV6-5, the J call TRBJ1-2, with a possible D match to TRBD1 (6 bases). CDR1 is MNHEY and CDR2 is SVGAGI in the germline V gene. There are 14 residues in the CDR3. V was clipped by 6 bases and J by 5 bases, with 16 bases between them. The CDR3 DNA is TGTGCCAGCAGCCCAGGGGAGGAGGGATATGGCTACACCTTC. Its protein is CASSPGEEGYGYTF.

This chain links TRBV4-3 with TRBJ1-4; D is perhaps TRBD1 (6 bases). This CDR3 region has 15 residues. V dropped 1 base and J dropped 8 bases, with 14 bases sitting between them. Germline values: CDR1 LGHNA, CDR2 YSLEER. In DNA form, the CDR3 reads TGCGCCAGCAGCCAAGCCAGAAGGGGGTCAGAAAAACTGTTTTTT. Its translation is CASSQARRGSEKLFF.

V usage is TRBV12-3 or TRBV12-4 and J usage is TRBJ1-6; no clear D. This CDR3 has 13 residues. Trimming stripped 5 bases from V and 8 bases from J, with 10 bases between. The CDR3 DNA follows: TGTGCCAGCAGTGATGGACGTGATTCACCCCTCCACTTT. Protein: CASSDGRDSPLHF.

A single count supports this clone. The chain employs TRBV16 and TRBJ1-1; D unclear. The germline CDR1 and CDR2 sequences are KGHSY and FQNENV. The CDR3 is 12 amino acids. V lost 3 bases and J lost 12, with 14 bases in between. CDR3 sequence reads: CASSQDGVKTFF. CDR3 nucleotides: TGTGCCAGCAGCCAGGATGGGGTGAAAACTTTCTTT. Supplemented by reference TRBV16 and TRBJ1-1, the full variable domain reads GEEVAQTPKHLVRGEGQKAKLYCAPIKGHSYVFWYQQVLKNEFKFLISFQNENVFDETGMPKERFSAKCLPNSPCSLEIQATKLEDSAVYFCASSQDGVKTFFGQGTRLTVV.

Only one count was recorded for this clone. Sequence at one end of the junction differs from germline and may be a read error. The V and J genes are TRBV7-7 and TRBJ1-1; D not certain. This CDR3 region has 17 residues. Germline assignment: CDR1 SSHAT and CDR2 FNYEAQ (reference sequence). Written as DNA, the CDR3 is TGTGCTAGCACCTCAGGCCGTAGACAAGTTCGGGTGGCTGAAGCTTTCTTT. This sequence encodes CASTSGRRQVRVAEAFF.

This chain joins TRBV18 and TRBJ2-4; D might be TRBD1 (7 bases). The V end was cut by 4 bases, the J end by 7 bases, with 17 bases between. The CDR3 has 15 amino acids. Germline V gene lookup returns CDR1 KGHSH and CDR2 LQKENI. The CDR3 reads CASSQAGGIRNIQYF. DNA for the CDR3: TGTGCCAGCTCACAAGCAGGGGGGATTAGGAACATTCAGTACTTC.

V usage is TRBV3-1 (or the pseudogene TRBV3-2) and J usage is TRBJ1-1; a possible D gene is TRBD1 (5 bases). The V and J ends lost 0 bases and 10 bases respectively, with 12 bases between them. This CDR3 is built from 13 residues. The V gene's germline CDR1 is LGHDT and CDR2 YNNKEL (reference sequence). CDR3 nucleotides: TGTGCCAGCAGCCAAGATCAAGGGGCGAGAGCTTTCTTT. Amino acids: CASSQDQGARAFF.

This chain joins TRBV10-3 and TRBJ1-6; D may be TRBD1 (5 bases). The CDR3 extends over 13 amino acids. V lost 11 bases, J lost 5 bases, and 13 bases lay in between. Per germline, CDR1 ENHRY and CDR2 SYGVKD. DNA of the CDR3: TGTGCCGCCACTGGGACGGATAATTCACCCCTCCACTTT. Its translation is CAATGTDNSPLHF.